This passage covers 8 T cell receptor beta chains from one sample sequenced in a study of blood T cell repertoires in COVID-19. Profiling relied on immunoSEQ multiplex PCR, and the TCRdb table lists in-frame clones only, not all of them. The data show around 150,000 clones, with around 90% seen just once and approximately 4.1% held by the top ten. The sample consisted of peripheral blood. The source of these receptors is a woman aged 60-75 years with active or convalescent COVID-19.

This clone was found a few times. The chain combines TRBV11-2 with TRBJ1-6, with D uncertain. Germline values: CDR1 SGHAT, CDR2 FQNNGV. The length of the CDR3 is 14 residues. Trimming removed 5 bases at V and 10 bases at J, with 15 bases between. This CDR3 reads CASSLGSGGSPLHF. CDR3 DNA sequence: TGTGCCAGCAGCCTGGGGTCTGGCGGGTCACCCCTCCACTTT.

This clone was seen only once. V is TRBV25-1 and J is TRBJ1-2; 8 positions match TRBD1. CDR3 length equals 14 residues. CDR1 is MGHDK and CDR2 is SYGVNS in the germline V gene. V shed 2 bases, J shed 4 bases, and the junction held 3 bases outside the gene matches. Here the CDR3 reads CASSEEGTGYGYTF. In nucleotides, the CDR3 is TGTGCCAGCAGTGAAGAGGGGACAGGCTATGGCTACACCTTC.

The chain employs TRBV19 and TRBJ2-2; D may be TRBD1 (6 bases). With 3 bases removed from V and 4 bases from J, the gap between germline ends came to 12 bases. The CDR3 length is 15 residues. Per the germline V gene, CDR1 is LNHDA and CDR2 is SQIVND (reference sequence). CDR3 in amino acids: CASSIYNRATGELFF. The DNA for the CDR3 is TGTGCCAGTAGTATTTACAACAGGGCCACCGGGGAGCTGTTTTTT.

The V and J genes are TRBV7-2 and TRBJ2-1, with 9 bases fitting TRBD2. This CDR3 has 18 amino acids. Trimming at V came to 7 bases and at J to 10 bases, leaving 23 bases not matched to a gene. Per the germline V gene, CDR1 is SGHTA and CDR2 is FQGNSA. CDR3 in DNA: TGTGCCAGCACACGACAAGCCGGCGGGCTAGCGGGGTCAGAGGAGCAGTTCTTC. Amino acids: CASTRQAGGLAGSEEQFF.

The chain joins TRBV1 to TRBJ1-3; the table gives TRBD1 as D, unverified against the DNA. TRBV1 is a known pseudogene. The CDR3 is made up of 15 amino acids. The CDR3 coding sequence is TGCACCAGCAGGCGCAGGAAGAGCTCTGGAAACACCATATATTTT. Translation gives CTSRRRKSSGNTIYF.

This chain links TRBV30 with TRBJ1-6; D not resolved. Trimming removed 8 bases at V and 5 bases at J, with 19 bases between. There are 15 residues in the CDR3. From germline, CDR1 is GTSNPN and CDR2 SVGIG (reference sequence). CDR3 sequence reads: CAGAPRAVHNSPLHF. CDR3 sequence (DNA): TGTGCCGGAGCTCCGAGGGCAGTGCATAATTCACCCCTCCACTTT.

The chain is built from TRBV11-3 and TRBJ2-7; D gene unclear. The V and J ends lost 1 base and 9 bases respectively, with 10 bases between them. The CDR3 is made up of 12 amino acids. CDR1 and CDR2 (germline): SGHNT, YENEEA. The CDR3 region is CASSLGMGRQYF. CDR3 coding DNA: TGTGCCAGCAGCTTAGGAATGGGCCGGCAGTACTTC.

The chain recombines TRBV6-1 with TRBJ1-2; D is uncertain. CDR1 is MNHNS and CDR2 is SASEGT in the germline V gene. With 3 bases removed from V and 2 bases from J, the gap between germline ends came to 10 bases. The CDR3 totals 14 residues. CDR3 nucleotide sequence: TGTGCCAGCAGTGACCGGGGAAAAAACTATGGCTACACCTTC. Amino acids: CASSDRGKNYGYTF.